Each of the 25 T cell receptor beta chains below was sequenced from the same sample in a study of OX40 agonist ivuxolimab in advanced cancers. The library was generated by the immunoSEQ multiplex PCR assay. TCRdb re-hosts the immuneACCESS table, in-frame sequences only. Its copies lack some clones; in the studies checked, an unresolved V gene accounts for under half of them, and the cause for the rest is not known. The sample includes 92,000 or so clones, with under 85% observed a single time. The ten largest clones take up under 7% of the sample. The sequences come from CD4+ or CD8+ T cells sorted from blood, collected in a trial of the OX40 agonist ivuxolimab. The receptors were sampled from an adult with an advanced solid tumor such as melanoma, head and neck, liver or kidney cancer.

The CDR3 bases are TGTGCCAGTAGTATAGGACAGCTCAATCAGCCCCAGCATTTT. This sequence encodes CASSIGQLNQPQHF. The chain links TRBV19 to TRBJ1-5; tentatively, D is TRBD1 (5 bases). Germline CDR1 LNHDA, CDR2 SQIVND (reference sequence). CDR3 length equals 14 residues. V was trimmed by 1 base and J by 3 bases, leaving 7 bases between them.

J is TRBJ2-5 and V is TRBV27, with 7 bases aligning to TRBD2. The last part of the DNA fits TRBJ2-7 better; the J call may be wrong. The CDR3 contains 12 residues. Per the germline V gene, CDR1 is MNHEY and CDR2 is SMNVEV (reference sequence). Written as DNA, the CDR3 is TGTGCCAGCAGTGGGGGAGGGGACGAGCAGTACTTC. Encoded protein: CASSGGGDEQYF.

The chain has TRBV5-5 and TRBJ2-2, with 8 bases matching TRBD2. Germline trimming cut 5 bases from V and 6 bases from J; bases unmatched to any gene: 9. This CDR3 has 15 residues. Per germline, CDR1 SGHKS and CDR2 YYEKEE (reference sequence). The CDR3 coding sequence is TGTGCCAGCAGGGTTCCGGGACTAGGGTCCGGGGAGCTGTTTTTT. Translation: CASRVPGLGSGELFF.

The V and J genes are TRBV7-2 and TRBJ1-3; 8 bases map to TRBD1. CDR3 length equals 16 residues. The V segment lost 3 bases and the J segment 0 bases; nucleotides outside the gene matches: 4. Germline CDR1 and CDR2: SGHTA and FQGNSA. The CDR3 spells CASSFPGQVSGNTIYF. CDR3 sequence (DNA): TGTGCCAGCAGCTTCCCGGGACAGGTCTCTGGAAACACCATATATTTT.

This chain links TRBV7-2 with TRBJ2-1, with D hard to call. CDR1 is SGHTA and CDR2 is FQGNSA in the germline V gene. V was shortened by 6 bases and J by 9 bases, with 9 bases between the two germline ends. The length of the CDR3 is 11 residues. DNA for the CDR3: TGTGCCAGCAGTTTGGGTATTGAGCAGTTCTTC. This codes for CASSLGIEQFF.

This rearrangement joins TRBV5-8 to TRBJ1-1; the D is unclear. Deletions cut 1 base from V and 2 bases from J, with 6 bases between. The CDR3 runs to 13 residues. The germline V gene has CDR1 SGHTS and CDR2 YDEGEE. The CDR3 protein is CASSLWGNTEAFF. The CDR3 nucleotides read TGTGCCAGCAGCTTGTGGGGTAACACTGAAGCTTTCTTT.

This clone has only one observation. The chain carries TRBV12-5 and TRBJ2-7; TRBD2 agrees at 10 bases. The ends lost 0 bases at V and 1 base at J; junction bases unmatched: 9. Germline V lookup: CDR1 LGHNT, CDR2 FRNRAP. This CDR3 has 18 amino acids. The CDR3: CASGLVGLAGGRSYEQYF. The CDR3 bases are TGTGCTAGTGGTTTGGTAGGGTTAGCGGGAGGCCGTTCCTACGAGCAGTACTTC.

The chain employs TRBV7-9 and TRBJ1-1, with D unresolved. The CDR3 contains 13 residues. From germline, CDR1 is SEHNR and CDR2 FQNEAQ (reference sequence). V was clipped by 2 bases and J by 1 base, with 5 bases between them. DNA for the CDR3: TGTGCCAGCAGCTTACTCGGGAACACTGAAGCTTTCTTT. Protein product: CASSLLGNTEAFF.

The chain uses TRBV19 and TRBJ2-5, with D possibly TRBD1 on 5 matching bases. CDR1 is LNHDA, CDR2 SQIVND, per germline (reference sequence). CDR3 length equals 13 residues. Trimming stripped 5 bases from V and 4 bases from J, with 11 bases between. The DNA of the CDR3 is TGTGCCAGTAGTGCAGGGTGGGGAGAGACCCAGTACTTC. The encoded protein is CASSAGWGETQYF.

This sequence joins TRBV5-1 and TRBJ1-3, with TRBD1 matching 7 bases. CDR1 and CDR2 from the germline V gene are SGHRS and YFSETQ. With 4 bases clipped from V and 0 bases from J, the junction kept 4 bases outside the gene matches. The CDR3 is 15 amino acids. CDR3 DNA sequence: TGCGCCAGCAGCGAAACAGGGGCCTCTGGAAACACCATATATTTT. Residues: CASSETGASGNTIYF.

The chain is built from TRBV7-8 and TRBJ2-3; maybe TRBD2 (5 bases). V gave up 0 bases and J gave up 0 bases, with 7 bases separating them. This CDR3 is built from 15 residues. CDR1 and CDR2 (germline): SGHVS, FQNEAQ. The CDR3 DNA reads as TGTGCCAGCAGCTTAGCGGAGCGGAGCACAGATACGCAGTATTTT. This translates into CASSLAERSTDTQYF.

This chain connects TRBV29-1 to TRBJ1-1; 7 positions match TRBD1. V was clipped by 1 base and J by 0 bases; unmatched bases: 2. Germline V lookup: CDR1 SQVTM, CDR2 ANQGSEA. The CDR3 has 14 amino acids. CDR3 amino acids: CSVEVGQLNTEAFF. In DNA, the CDR3 is TGCAGCGTTGAAGTGGGACAGCTGAACACTGAAGCTTTCTTT.

The gene calls are TRBV27 and TRBJ1-2; a possible D gene is TRBD1 (5 bases). Germline assignment: CDR1 MNHEY and CDR2 SMNVEV (reference sequence). This CDR3 is 15 amino acids long. Trimming pared 4 bases from V and 5 bases from J, leaving 17 bases between. CDR3 nucleotide sequence: TGTGCCAGCAGTTCCACGCCGGGAGGGGTTTATGGCTACACCTTC. Encoded protein: CASSSTPGGVYGYTF.

This chain links TRBV27 with TRBJ1-5; D is possibly TRBD1 (6 bases). V shed 5 bases and J shed 0 bases, with 11 bases lying between them. Germline CDR1 reads MNHEY; CDR2 reads SMNVEV (reference sequence). This CDR3 region has 15 residues. The CDR3 nucleotides are TGTGCCAGCAGTCCCCAGGGGACTAGCAATCAGCCCCAGCATTTT. Translated: CASSPQGTSNQPQHF.

The DNA of the CDR3 is TGTGCCAGCAGGAACCGGGACAACTCTGGAAACACCATATATTTT. Protein product: CASRNRDNSGNTIYF. The chain carries TRBV6-5 and TRBJ1-3, with D possibly being TRBD1 (6 bases). Trimming cost V 6 bases and J 0 bases, with 12 bases left between them. Germline V gives CDR1 MNHEY, CDR2 SVGAGI. The CDR3 sequence is 15 residues long.

The chain carries TRBV19 and TRBJ2-5, with D unresolved. Trimming pared 0 bases from V and 1 base from J, leaving 9 bases between. Germline loops: CDR1 LNHDA, CDR2 SQIVND (reference sequence). CDR3 length: 15 residues. The DNA of the CDR3 is TGTGCCAGTAGTATAGATACGGGTGGCCAAGAGACCCAGTACTTC. This sequence encodes CASSIDTGGQETQYF. Combining the CDR3 with reference TRBV19 and TRBJ2-5 gives the whole variable domain DGGITQSPKYLFRKEGQNVTLSCEQNLNHDAMYWYRQDPGQGLRLIYYSQIVNDFQKGDIAEGYSVSREKKESFPLTVTSAQKNPTAFYLCASSIDTGGQETQYFGPGTRLLVL.

The chain carries TRBV19 and TRBJ1-1; a possible D gene is TRBD1 (5 bases). Germline loops: CDR1 LNHDA, CDR2 SQIVND (reference sequence). V lost 3 bases and J 0 bases, leaving 14 bases between the germline ends. This CDR3 contains 16 residues. The CDR3 DNA reads as TGTGCCAGTAGTATTCCCCCGGGACGTGTGAACACTGAAGCTTTCTTT. Translation gives CASSIPPGRVNTEAFF.

The chain has TRBV21-1 and TRBJ2-5; the table names TRBD2, a call not compared with the DNA. TRBJ2-7 explains the end of the DNA better; the J call may be wrong. TRBV21-1 has pseudogene status. The CDR3 runs 18 residues. Here the CDR3 reads CASSNPCLREVSQYEQYF. CDR3 coding DNA: TGTGCCAGCAGCAATCCGTGCTTGCGGGAGGTATCGCAGTACGAGCAGTACTTC.

This chain uses TRBV28 with TRBJ2-7, with D maybe TRBD1 (5 bases). The CDR3 length is 12 residues. Germline V gene sequence: CDR1 MDHEN, CDR2 SYDVKM. Trimming took off 6 bases at V and 2 bases at J, with 8 bases between the two ends. The CDR3 bases are TGTGCCAGCAGCCAGGGCGCCTACGAGCAGTACTTC. It codes for CASSQGAYEQYF.

The chain joins TRBV30 to TRBJ1-1, with D uncertain. This CDR3 comprises 15 residues. V was clipped by 4 bases and J by 5 bases, with 20 bases between them. Germline V gene data show CDR1 as GTSNPN and CDR2 as SVGIG (reference sequence). This chain's CDR3 is CAWMVQGPRETEAFF. CDR3 DNA: TGTGCCTGGATGGTCCAAGGACCGAGAGAGACTGAAGCTTTCTTT.

This chain connects TRBV12-5 to TRBJ2-3; TRBD2 agrees at 16 bases. This CDR3 region has 18 residues. The germline CDR1 and CDR2 sequences are LGHNT and FRNRAP. J was trimmed by 4 bases and V by 7 bases; bases with no gene match: 11. For the CDR3, the DNA is TGTGCTAGTGCGGGACTAGCGGGAGGGCCTAGGGACTCAGATACGCAGTATTTT. Its protein product is CASAGLAGGPRDSDTQYF.

The genes are TRBV6-5 and TRBJ1-1; D may be TRBD1 (6 bases). V was shortened by 0 bases and J by 1 base, with 9 bases between the two germline ends. Germline CDR1 and CDR2: MNHEY and SVGAGI. CDR3 length: 15 residues. The DNA for the CDR3 is TGTGCCAGCAGTTACTCGAAGGGGGAGAACACTGAAGCTTTCTTT. Amino acids: CASSYSKGENTEAFF.

This chain links TRBV5-1 with TRBJ2-3; D is unresolved. From germline, CDR1 is SGHRS and CDR2 YFSETQ. V was clipped by 2 bases and J by 1 base, with 14 bases between them. The CDR3 is 16 amino acids. CDR3 sequence (DNA): TGCGCCAGCAGCTTCGATGTAGGCCCACGCACAGATACGCAGTATTTT. It yields the protein CASSFDVGPRTDTQYF.

The gene calls are TRBV2 and TRBJ2-5, with D unresolved. Germline V gene sequence: CDR1 SNHLY, CDR2 FYNNEI. Trimming stripped 3 bases from V and 1 base from J, with 9 bases between. The CDR3 sequence is 14 residues long. The CDR3 DNA follows: TGTGCCAGCAGTGAGGGTAGTGTCCAAGAGACCCAGTACTTC. Protein product: CASSEGSVQETQYF.

The chain has TRBV11-2 and TRBJ2-7; 9 nucleotides agree with TRBD2. The CDR3 consists of 17 residues. V lost 5 bases, J lost 2 bases, and 13 bases stayed unmatched. Germline-derived CDR1 and CDR2 are SGHAT and FQNNGV. In DNA form, the CDR3 reads TGTGCCAGCAGCGCGGGGGGGCTGATGGGAGCCACCTACGAGCAGTACTTC. This codes for CASSAGGLMGATYEQYF.